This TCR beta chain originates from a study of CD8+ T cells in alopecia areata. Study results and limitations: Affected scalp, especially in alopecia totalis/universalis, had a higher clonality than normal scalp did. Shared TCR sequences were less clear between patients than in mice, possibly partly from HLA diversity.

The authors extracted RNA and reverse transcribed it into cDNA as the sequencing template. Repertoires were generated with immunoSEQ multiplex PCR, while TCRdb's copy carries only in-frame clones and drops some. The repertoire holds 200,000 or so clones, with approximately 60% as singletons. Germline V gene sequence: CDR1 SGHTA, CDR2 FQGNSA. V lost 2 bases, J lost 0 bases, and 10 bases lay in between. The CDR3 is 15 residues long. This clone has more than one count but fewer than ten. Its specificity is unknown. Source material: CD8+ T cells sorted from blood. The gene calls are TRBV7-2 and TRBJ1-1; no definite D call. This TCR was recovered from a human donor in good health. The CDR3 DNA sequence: TGTGCCAGCAGCTTATTCAGTTTTATGAACACTGAAGCTTTCTTT. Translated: CASSLFSFMNTEAFF.